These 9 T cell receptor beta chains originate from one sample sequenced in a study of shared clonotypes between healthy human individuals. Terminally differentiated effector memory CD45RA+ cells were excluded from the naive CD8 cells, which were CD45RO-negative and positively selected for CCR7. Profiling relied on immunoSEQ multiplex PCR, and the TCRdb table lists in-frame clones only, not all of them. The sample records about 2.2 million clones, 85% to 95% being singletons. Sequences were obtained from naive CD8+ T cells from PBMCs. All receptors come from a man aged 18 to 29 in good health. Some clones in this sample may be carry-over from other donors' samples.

The CDR3 is CASRYYHPPEQYF. CDR3 DNA sequence: TGTGCCAGCAGGTACTACCATCCTCCGGAGCAGTACTTC. The chain joins TRBV6-1 to TRBJ2-7; D is uncertain. There are 13 residues in the CDR3. The V and J ends lost 6 bases and 7 bases respectively, with 16 bases between them. CDR1 is MNHNS and CDR2 is SASEGT in the germline V gene.

CDR3 DNA sequence: TGCAGCGTTGTCGGGGGCAGGGGGCTTCAAGAGACCCAGTACTTC. Its protein product is CSVVGGRGLQETQYF. J is TRBJ2-5 and V is TRBV29-1; TRBD1 matches 8 bases. The CDR3 runs to 15 residues. Germline trimming cut 4 bases from V and 2 bases from J; bases unmatched to any gene: 9. CDR1 SQVTM and CDR2 ANQGSEA come from the germline V gene.

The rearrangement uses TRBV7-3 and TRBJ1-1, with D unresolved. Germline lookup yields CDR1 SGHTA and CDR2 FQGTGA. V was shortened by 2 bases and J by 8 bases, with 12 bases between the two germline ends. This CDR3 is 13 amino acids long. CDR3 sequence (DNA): TGTGCCAGCAGCTTAGATAGCAGTAGCGAAGCTTTCTTT. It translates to CASSLDSSSEAFF.

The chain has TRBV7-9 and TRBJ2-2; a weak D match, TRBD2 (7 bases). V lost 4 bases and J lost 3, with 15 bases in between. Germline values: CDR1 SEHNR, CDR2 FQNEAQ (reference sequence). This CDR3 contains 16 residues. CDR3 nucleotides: TGTGCCAGCAGCTCAATAGGGGGGGTGCACACCGGGGAGCTGTTTTTT. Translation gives CASSSIGGVHTGELFF.

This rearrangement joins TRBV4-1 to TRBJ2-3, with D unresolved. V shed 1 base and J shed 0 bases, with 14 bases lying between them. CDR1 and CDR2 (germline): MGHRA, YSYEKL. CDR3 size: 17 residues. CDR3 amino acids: CASSQGPLGSSTDTQYF. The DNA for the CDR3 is TGCGCCAGCAGCCAAGGACCCCTCGGATCTAGCACAGATACGCAGTATTTT.

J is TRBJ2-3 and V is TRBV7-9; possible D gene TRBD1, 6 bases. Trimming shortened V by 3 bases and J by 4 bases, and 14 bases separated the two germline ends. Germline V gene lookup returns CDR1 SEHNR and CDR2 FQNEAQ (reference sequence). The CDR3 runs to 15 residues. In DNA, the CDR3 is TGTGCCAGCAGCTTTATTATACAGGGCCCAGATACGCAGTATTTT. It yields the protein CASSFIIQGPDTQYF.

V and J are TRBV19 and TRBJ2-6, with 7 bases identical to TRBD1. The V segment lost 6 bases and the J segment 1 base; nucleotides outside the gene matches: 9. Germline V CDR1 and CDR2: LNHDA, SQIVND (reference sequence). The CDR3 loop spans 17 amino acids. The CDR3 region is CASRLQGFISGANVLTF. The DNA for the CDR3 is TGTGCCAGTAGACTACAGGGGTTCATTTCTGGGGCCAACGTCCTGACTTTC.

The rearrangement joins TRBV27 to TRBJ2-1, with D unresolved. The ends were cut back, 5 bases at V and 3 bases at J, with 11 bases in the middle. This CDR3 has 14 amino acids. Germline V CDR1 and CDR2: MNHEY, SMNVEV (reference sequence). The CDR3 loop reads CASSPRVLYNEQFF. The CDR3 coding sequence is TGTGCCAGCAGTCCCCGGGTCCTCTACAATGAGCAGTTCTTC.

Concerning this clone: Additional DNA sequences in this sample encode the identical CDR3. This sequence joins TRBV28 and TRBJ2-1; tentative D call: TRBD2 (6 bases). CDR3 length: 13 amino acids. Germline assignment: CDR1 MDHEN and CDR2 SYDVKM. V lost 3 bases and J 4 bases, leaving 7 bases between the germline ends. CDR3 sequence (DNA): TGTGCCAGCAGTTTGAGCGGGTACAATGAGCAGTTCTTC. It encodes CASSLSGYNEQFF.